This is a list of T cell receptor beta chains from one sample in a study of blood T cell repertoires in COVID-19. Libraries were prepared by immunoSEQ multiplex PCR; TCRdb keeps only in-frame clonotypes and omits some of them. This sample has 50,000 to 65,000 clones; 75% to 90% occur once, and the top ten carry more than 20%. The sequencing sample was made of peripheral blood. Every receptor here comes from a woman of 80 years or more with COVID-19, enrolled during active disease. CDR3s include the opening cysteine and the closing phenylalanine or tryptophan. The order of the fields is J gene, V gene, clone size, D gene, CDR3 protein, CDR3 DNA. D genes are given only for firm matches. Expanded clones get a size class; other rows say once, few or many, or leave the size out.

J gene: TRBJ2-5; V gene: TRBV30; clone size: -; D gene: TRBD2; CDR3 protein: CAWSPWLAGDGVKETQYF; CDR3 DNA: TGTGCCTGGAGTCCGTGGCTAGCGGGGGATGGGGTCAAAGAGACCCAGTACTTC
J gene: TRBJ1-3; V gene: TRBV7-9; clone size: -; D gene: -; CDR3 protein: CASSLRGSSGNTIYF; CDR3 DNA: TGTGCCAGCAGCTTACGAGGAAGCTCTGGAAACACCATATATTTT
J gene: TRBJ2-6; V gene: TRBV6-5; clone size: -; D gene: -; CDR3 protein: CASRPLAGANVLTF; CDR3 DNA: TGTGCCAGCAGGCCTCTAGCTGGGGCCAACGTCCTGACTTTC
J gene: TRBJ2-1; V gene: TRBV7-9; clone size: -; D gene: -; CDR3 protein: CASSRPSDSKQFF; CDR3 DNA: TGTGCCAGCAGCCGCCCGTCGGACAGTAAGCAGTTCTTC
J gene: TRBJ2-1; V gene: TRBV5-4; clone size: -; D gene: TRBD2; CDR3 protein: CASGAGGSSYNEQFF; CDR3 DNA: TGTGCCAGCGGAGCGGGGGGGAGCTCCTACAATGAGCAGTTCTTC
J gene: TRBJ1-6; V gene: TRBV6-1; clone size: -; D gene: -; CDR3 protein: CASSEFQGAPYSPLHF; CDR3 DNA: TGTGCCAGCAGTGAATTCCAGGGCGCGCCGTATTCACCCCTCCACTTT
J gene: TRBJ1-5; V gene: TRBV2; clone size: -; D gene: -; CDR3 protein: CASSENSYSNQPQHF; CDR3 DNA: TGTGCCAGCAGTGAAAATAGCTATAGCAATCAGCCCCAGCATTTT
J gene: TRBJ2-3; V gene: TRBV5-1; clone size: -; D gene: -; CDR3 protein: CASSLLEGRDTQYF; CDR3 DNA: TGCGCCAGCAGCTTGTTGGAGGGGCGAGATACGCAGTATTTT
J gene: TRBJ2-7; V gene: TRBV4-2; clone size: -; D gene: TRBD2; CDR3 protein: CASSHSSGGAIYEQYF; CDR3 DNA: TGTGCCAGCAGCCATTCTAGCGGGGGGGCAATCTACGAGCAGTACTTC
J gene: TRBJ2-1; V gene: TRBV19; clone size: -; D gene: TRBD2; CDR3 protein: CASTPVSGGRNEQFF; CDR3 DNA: TGTGCCAGTACCCCGGTTAGCGGGGGCAGGAATGAGCAGTTCTTC
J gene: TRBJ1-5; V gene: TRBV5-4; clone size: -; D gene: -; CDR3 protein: CASSLGGSNQPQHF; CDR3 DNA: TGTGCCAGCAGCTTGGGGGGCAGCAATCAGCCCCAGCATTTT
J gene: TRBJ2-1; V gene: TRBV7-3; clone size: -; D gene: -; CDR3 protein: CASSLPGAYNEQFF; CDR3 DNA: TGTGCCAGCAGCTTACCGGGAGCCTACAATGAGCAGTTCTTC
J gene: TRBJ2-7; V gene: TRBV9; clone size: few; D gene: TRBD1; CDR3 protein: CASSVTGGYEQYF; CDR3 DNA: TGTGCCAGCAGCGTGACAGGGGGCTACGAGCAGTACTTC
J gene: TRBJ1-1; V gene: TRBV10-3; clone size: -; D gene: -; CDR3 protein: CAISESGGAGLEAFF; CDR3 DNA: TGTGCCATCAGTGAGTCCGGGGGGGCGGGTCTTGAAGCTTTCTTT
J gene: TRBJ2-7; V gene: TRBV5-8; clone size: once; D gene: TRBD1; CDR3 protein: CASSADGQGAFEQYF; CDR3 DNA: TGTGCCAGCAGCGCGGACGGACAGGGGGCATTCGAGCAGTACTTC
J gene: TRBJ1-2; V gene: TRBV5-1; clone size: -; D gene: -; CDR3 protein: CASSLLQGVQSGYTF; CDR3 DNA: TGCGCCAGCAGCTTGCTACAGGGAGTTCAAAGTGGCTACACCTTC
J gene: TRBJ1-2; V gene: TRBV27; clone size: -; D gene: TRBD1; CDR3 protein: CASSFVGRGLWDYGYTF; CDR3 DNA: TGTGCCAGCAGTTTCGTCGGCAGGGGGCTTTGGGATTATGGCTACACCTTC
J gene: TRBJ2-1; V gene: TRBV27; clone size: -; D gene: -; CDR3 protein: CASSLKENNEQFF; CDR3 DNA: TGTGCCAGCAGTTTAAAAGAGAACAATGAGCAGTTCTTC
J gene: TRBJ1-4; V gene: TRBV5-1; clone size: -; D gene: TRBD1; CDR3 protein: CASSPGTAFNEKLFF; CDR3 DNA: TGCGCCAGCAGCCCAGGGACAGCCTTTAATGAAAAACTGTTTTTT
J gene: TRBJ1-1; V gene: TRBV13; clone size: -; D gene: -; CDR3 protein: CASSYQKPGQAFF; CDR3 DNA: TGTGCCAGCAGTTACCAAAAACCAGGGCAAGCTTTCTTT
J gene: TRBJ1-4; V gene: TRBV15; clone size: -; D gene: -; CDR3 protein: CATSRDLVRVRANEKLFF; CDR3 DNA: TGTGCCACCAGCAGAGATTTAGTCCGGGTCCGAGCTAATGAAAAACTGTTTTTT
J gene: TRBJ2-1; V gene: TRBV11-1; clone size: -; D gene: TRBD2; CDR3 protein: CASSPPGLAGVSEQFF; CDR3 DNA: TGTGCCAGCAGCCCTCCGGGACTAGCGGGGGTCAGTGAGCAGTTCTTC
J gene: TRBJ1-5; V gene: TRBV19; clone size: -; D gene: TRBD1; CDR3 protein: CASKGTGDQPQHF; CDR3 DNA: TGTGCCAGTAAGGGGACAGGGGATCAGCCCCAGCATTTT
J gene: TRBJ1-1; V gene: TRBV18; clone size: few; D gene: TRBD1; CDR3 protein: CASSLRDRGLVGTEAFF; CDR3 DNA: TGTGCCAGCTCACTCCGGGACAGGGGGCTGGTTGGCACTGAAGCTTTCTTT
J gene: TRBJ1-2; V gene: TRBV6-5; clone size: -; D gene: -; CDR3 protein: CASSYSSGLGGPGYTF; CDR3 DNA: TGTGCCAGCAGTTACTCAAGCGGGTTGGGGGGACCTGGCTACACCTTC
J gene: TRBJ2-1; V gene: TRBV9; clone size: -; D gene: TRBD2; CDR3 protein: CASSAVLAGLNEQFF; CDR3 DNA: TGTGCCAGCAGCGCGGTTTTAGCGGGGCTGAATGAGCAGTTCTTC
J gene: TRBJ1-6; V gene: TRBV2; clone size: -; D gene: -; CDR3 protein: CASSGGLGNSPLHF; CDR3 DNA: TGTGCCAGCAGTGGAGGGCTGGGGAATTCACCCCTCCACTTT
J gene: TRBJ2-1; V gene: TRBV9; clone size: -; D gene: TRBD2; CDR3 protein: CASSVPGLAGAYNEQFF; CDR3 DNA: TGTGCCAGCAGCGTCCCGGGACTAGCGGGGGCCTACAATGAGCAGTTCTTC
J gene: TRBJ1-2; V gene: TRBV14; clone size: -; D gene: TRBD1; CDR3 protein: CASSPLTGDYGYTF; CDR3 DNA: TGTGCCAGCAGCCCTCTAACAGGGGACTATGGCTACACCTTC
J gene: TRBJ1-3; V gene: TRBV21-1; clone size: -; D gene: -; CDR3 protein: CASWESPWVRDEENTIYF; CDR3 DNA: TGTGCCAGCTGGGAGAGTCCTTGGGTTCGCGATGAGGAAAACACCATATATTTT
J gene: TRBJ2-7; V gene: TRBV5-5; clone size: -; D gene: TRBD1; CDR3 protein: CASSWTGGSSYEQYF; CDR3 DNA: TGTGCCAGCAGCTGGACAGGCGGAAGCTCCTACGAGCAGTACTTC
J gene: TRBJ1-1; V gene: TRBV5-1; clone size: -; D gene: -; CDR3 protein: CASSTSGVWNTEAFF; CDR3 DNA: TGCGCCAGCAGCACTTCAGGGGTGTGGAATACTGAAGCTTTCTTT
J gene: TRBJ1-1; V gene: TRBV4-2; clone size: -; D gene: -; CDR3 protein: CASSHLNTEAFF; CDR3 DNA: TGTGCCAGCAGCCACTTAAACACTGAAGCTTTCTTT
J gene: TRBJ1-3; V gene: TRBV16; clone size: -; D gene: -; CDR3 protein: CASSQQRNTIYF; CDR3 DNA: TGTGCCAGCAGCCAGCAGAGAAACACCATATATTTT
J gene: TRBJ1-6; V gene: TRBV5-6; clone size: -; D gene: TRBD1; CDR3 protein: CASSLGQVFLNSPLHF; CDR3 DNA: TGTGCCAGCAGCCTGGGACAGGTTTTCCTTAATTCACCCCTCCACTTT
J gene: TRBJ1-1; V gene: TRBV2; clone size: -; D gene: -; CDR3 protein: CASTLREALNTEAFF; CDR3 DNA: TGTGCCAGCACCCTAAGGGAGGCCTTGAACACTGAAGCTTTCTTT
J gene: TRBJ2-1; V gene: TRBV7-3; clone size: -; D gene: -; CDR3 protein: CASSAGNHEQFF; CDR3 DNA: TGTGCCAGCAGCGCCGGGAACCATGAGCAGTTCTTC
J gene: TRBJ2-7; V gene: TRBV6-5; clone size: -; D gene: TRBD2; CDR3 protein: CASSSPGLVSYEQYF; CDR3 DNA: TGTGCCAGCAGTTCTCCGGGACTAGTCTCCTACGAGCAGTACTTC
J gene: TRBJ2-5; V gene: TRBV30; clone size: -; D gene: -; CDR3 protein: CAWRKQGQETQYF; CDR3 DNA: TGTGCCTGGAGAAAACAGGGTCAAGAGACCCAGTACTTC
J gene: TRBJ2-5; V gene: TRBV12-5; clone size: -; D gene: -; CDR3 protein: CASGFWAETQYF; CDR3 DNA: TGTGCTAGTGGTTTCTGGGCGGAGACCCAGTACTTC
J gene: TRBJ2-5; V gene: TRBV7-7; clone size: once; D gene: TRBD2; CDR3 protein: CASSLGGLAGSLGETQYF; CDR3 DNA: TGTGCTAGCAGCTTGGGGGGGCTAGCGGGATCGCTAGGGGAGACCCAGTACTTC
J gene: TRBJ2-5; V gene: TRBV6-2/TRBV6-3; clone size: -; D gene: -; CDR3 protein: CASSPDNRGGKTQYF; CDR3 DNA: TGTGCCAGCAGCCCAGACAACAGGGGCGGGAAGACCCAGTACTTC
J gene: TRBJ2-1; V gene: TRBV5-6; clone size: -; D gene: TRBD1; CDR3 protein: CASTYRGGPKNEQFF; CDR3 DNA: TGTGCCAGCACCTACAGGGGCGGACCGAAGAATGAGCAGTTCTTC
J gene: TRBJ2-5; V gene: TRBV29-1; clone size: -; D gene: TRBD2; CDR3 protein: CSVTTLAGGRGTQYF; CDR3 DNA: TGCAGCGTGACCACTCTAGCGGGGGGGAGAGGGACCCAGTACTTC
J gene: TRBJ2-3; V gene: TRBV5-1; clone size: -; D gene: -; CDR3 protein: CASSLEPVLVPSAQYF; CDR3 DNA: TGCGCCAGCAGCTTGGAGCCCGTCCTAGTCCCATCGGCGCAGTATTTT
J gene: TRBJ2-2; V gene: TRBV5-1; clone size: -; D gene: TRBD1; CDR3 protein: CASSQDRGRSGELFF; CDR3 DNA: TGCGCCAGCAGCCAGGACAGGGGGCGGTCCGGGGAGCTGTTTTTT
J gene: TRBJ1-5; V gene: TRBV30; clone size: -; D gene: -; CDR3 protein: CACGQGNSNQPQHF; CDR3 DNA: TGTGCCTGTGGGCAGGGAAATAGCAATCAGCCCCAGCATTTT
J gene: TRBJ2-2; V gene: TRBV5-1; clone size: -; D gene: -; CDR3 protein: CASSPGEVKRELFF; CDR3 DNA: TGCGCCAGCAGCCCCGGGGAGGTCAAAAGGGAGCTGTTTTTT
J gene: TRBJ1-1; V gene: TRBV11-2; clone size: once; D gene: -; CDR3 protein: CASSLGRGTEAFF; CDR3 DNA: TGTGCCAGCAGCTTAGGGCGGGGAACTGAAGCTTTCTTT
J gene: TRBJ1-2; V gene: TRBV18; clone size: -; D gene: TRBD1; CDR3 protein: CASSPFPPDRAKGYTF; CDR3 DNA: TGTGCCAGCTCACCTTTCCCCCCCGACAGGGCGAAAGGCTACACCTTC
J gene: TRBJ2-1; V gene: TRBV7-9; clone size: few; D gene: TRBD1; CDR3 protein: CASSHIRDSHNEQFF; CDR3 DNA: TGTGCCAGCAGCCACATCCGGGACAGCCACAATGAGCAGTTCTTC
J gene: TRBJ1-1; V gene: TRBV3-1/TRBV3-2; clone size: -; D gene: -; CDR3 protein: CASSPIRVLNTEAFF; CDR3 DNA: TGTGCCAGCAGCCCCATCAGGGTTTTGAACACTGAAGCTTTCTTT